Here is one TCR beta chain with its context. This sample stems from a study of Graves' ophthalmopathy and Graves' hyperthyroidism. Transcripts of RNA were the source for amplifying TCR beta CDR3 regions. RT-PCR in the first round used HTBI primers; a second-round multiplex PCR followed. From the multiplex PCR reads, TCRdb called clonotypes with MiXCR, one entry per CDR3 protein. The sample yields about 740,000 distinct CDR3 sequences, 35% to 50% seen once. Sample: peripheral blood. This clonotype originated in an adult man with Graves' ophthalmopathy.

For the CDR3, the DNA is TGCGCCACAGTCTCCCGACCCTCCGAGCAGTACTTC. Protein: CATVSRPSEQYF. The gene calls are TRBV5-1 and TRBJ2-7; unclear D gene. The V end lost 9 bases, the J end lost 6 bases, and 16 bases lay between the germline ends. Germline values: CDR1 SGHRS, CDR2 YFSETQ. The CDR3 length is 12 residues.